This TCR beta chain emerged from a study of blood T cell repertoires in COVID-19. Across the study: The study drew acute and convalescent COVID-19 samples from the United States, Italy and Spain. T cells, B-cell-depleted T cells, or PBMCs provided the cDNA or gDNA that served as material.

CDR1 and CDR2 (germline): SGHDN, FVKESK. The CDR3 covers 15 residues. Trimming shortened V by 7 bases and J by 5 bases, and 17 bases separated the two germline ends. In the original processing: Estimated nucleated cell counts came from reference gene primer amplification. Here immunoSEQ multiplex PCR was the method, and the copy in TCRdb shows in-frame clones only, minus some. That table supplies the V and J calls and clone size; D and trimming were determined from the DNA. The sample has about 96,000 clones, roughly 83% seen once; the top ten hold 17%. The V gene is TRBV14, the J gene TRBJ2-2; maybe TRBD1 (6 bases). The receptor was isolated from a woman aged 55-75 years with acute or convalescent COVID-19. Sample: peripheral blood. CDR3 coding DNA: TGTGCCAGCAAGGGGACACGGTCTCGGACCGGGGAGCTGTTTTTT. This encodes CASKGTRSRTGELFF. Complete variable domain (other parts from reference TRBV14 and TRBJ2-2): EAGVTQFPSHSVIEKGQTVTLRCDPISGHDNLYWYRRVMGKEIKFLLHFVKESKQDESGMPNNRFLAERTGGTYSTLKVQPAELEDSGVYFCASKGTRSRTGELFFGEGSRLTVL.